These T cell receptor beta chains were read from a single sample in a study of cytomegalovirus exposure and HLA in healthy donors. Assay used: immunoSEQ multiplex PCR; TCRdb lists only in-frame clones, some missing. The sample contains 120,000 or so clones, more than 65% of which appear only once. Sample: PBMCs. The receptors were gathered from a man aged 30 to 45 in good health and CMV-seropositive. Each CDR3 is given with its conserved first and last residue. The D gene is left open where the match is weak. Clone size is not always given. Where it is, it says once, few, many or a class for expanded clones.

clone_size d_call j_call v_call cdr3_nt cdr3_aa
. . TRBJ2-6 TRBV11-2 TGTGCCAGCAGTTACAACCCGGGGGGCGCTGGGGCCAACGTCCTGACTTTC CASSYNPGGAGANVLTF
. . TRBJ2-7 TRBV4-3 TGCGCCAGCAGCCGGGGTTTGGGGGCGCTCACCTACGAGCAGTACTTC CASSRGLGALTYEQYF
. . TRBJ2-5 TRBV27 TGTGCCAGCAGCACAGGACACGGGGAGACCCAGTACTTC CASSTGHGETQYF
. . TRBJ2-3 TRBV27 TGTGCCAGCAGTTTAACCCCCCCAGCGGTCTCAACCAGCACAGATACGCAGTATTTT CASSLTPPAVSTSTDTQYF
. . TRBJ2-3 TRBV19 TGTGCCAGTAGCAAATGGGGCTCCACAGATACGCAGTATTTT CASSKWGSTDTQYF
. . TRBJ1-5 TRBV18 TGTGCCAGCTCACCACCGGGAGAATATAGCAATCAGCCCCAGCATTTT CASSPPGEYSNQPQHF
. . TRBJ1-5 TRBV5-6 TGTGCCAGCAAGCGTGATTGTGCCCAGCCCCAGCATTTT CASKRDCAQPQHF
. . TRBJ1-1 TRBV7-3 TGTGCCAGCAGCTTAACGTCCGGGAACACTGAAGCTTTCTTT CASSLTSGNTEAFF
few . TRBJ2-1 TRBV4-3 TGCGCCAGCAGCCGCAGGGTGTTGCAGCTGGGTGAGCAGTTCTTC CASSRRVLQLGEQFF
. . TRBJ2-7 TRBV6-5 TGTGCCAGCAGTTACGACTACCATAGCTCCTACGAGCAGTACTTC CASSYDYHSSYEQYF
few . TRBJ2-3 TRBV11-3 TGTGCCAGCAGCTTGGCCGGGTTCCCAACGCAGTATTTT CASSLAGFPTQYF
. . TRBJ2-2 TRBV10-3 TGTGCCATCAGTGGGGAGGACACCGGGGAGCTGTTTTTT CAISGEDTGELFF
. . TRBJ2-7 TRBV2 TGTGCCAGCAGTAGACAGGAAGACAATTCTCACGAGCAGTACTTC CASSRQEDNSHEQYF
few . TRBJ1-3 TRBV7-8 TGTGCCAGCAGCTTAAGGCCGGGGGGCCCCGGAAACACCATATATTTT CASSLRPGGPGNTIYF
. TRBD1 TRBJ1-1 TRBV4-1 TGCGCCAGCAGCCCCTTGACAGGGGAAGCTTTCTTT CASSPLTGEAFF
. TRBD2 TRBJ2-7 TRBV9 TGTGCCAGCAATCCGGGACTAGCGGCCTCCTACGAGCAGTACTTC CASNPGLAASYEQYF
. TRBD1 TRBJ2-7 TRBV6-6 TGTGCCAGCAGCTATGACAGGGCGAGGGGCTCCTACGAGCAGTACTTC CASSYDRARGSYEQYF
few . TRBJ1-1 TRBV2 TGTGCCAGCAGACCGGAGGTCGGGGCTTTCTTT CASRPEVGAFF
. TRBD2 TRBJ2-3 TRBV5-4 TGTGCCAGCAGCTTGGCTAGCGGGGGCACAGATACGCAGTATTTT CASSLASGGTDTQYF
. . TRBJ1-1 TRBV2 TGTGCCAGCGAGACCCCAGCCCGAACGGGGGAAGCTTTCTTT CASETPARTGEAFF
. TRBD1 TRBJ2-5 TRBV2 TGTGCCAGCAGTGCCGGGACAGGGAGAGGAGAGACCCAGTACTTC CASSAGTGRGETQYF
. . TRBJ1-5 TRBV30 TGTGCCTGGAGTGTAACAGGCGACAATCAGCCCCAGCATTTT CAWSVTGDNQPQHF
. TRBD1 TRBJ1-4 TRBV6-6 TGTGCCAGCCGGGACAGGGCCCCAACTAATGAAAAACTGTTTTTT CASRDRAPTNEKLFF
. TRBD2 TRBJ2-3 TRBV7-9 TGTGCCAGCAGCTTAACGGGGGGGGACACGCAGTATTTT CASSLTGGDTQYF
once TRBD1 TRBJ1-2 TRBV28 TGTGCCAGCAGGTCGACAGGGGGCTATGGCTACACCTTC CASRSTGGYGYTF
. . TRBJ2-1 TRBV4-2 TGTGCCAGCAGCCCTTCGGCTAGCAGTGGCTACAATGAGCAGTTCTTC CASSPSASSGYNEQFF
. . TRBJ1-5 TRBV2 TGTGCCAGCAGTGAGGGCGGGGGCAATCAGCCCCAGCATTTT CASSEGGGNQPQHF
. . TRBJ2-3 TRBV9 TGTGCCAGCAGCGTAGGCGAGGGGAGGAGGACAGATACGCAGTATTTT CASSVGEGRRTDTQYF
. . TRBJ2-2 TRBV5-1 TGCGCCAGCCACTCTGGTGAACGGACCGGGGAGCTGTTTTTT CASHSGERTGELFF
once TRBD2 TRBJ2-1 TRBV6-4 TGTGCCAGCAGTGATGTCCACGCTAGCGGGGGGGCCAATGAGCAGTTCTTC CASSDVHASGGANEQFF
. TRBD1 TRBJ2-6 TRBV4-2 TGTGCCAGCAGCCAAGATCCGGGACAGGGGGCAATAGGATCTGGGGCCAACGTCCTGACTTTC CASSQDPGQGAIGSGANVLTF
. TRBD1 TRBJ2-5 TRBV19 TGTGCCAGTAGTATGGGACAGGAGGCAGAGACCCAGTACTTC CASSMGQEAETQYF
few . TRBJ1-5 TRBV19 TGTGCCGTACGCGGTAGCAATCAGCCCCAGCATTTT CAVRGSNQPQHF
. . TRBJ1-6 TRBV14 TGTGCCAGCAGCCAAGATTCGGGATTGGGTTCACCCCTCCACTTT CASSQDSGLGSPLHF
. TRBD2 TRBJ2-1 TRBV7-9 TGTGCCAGCAGCTTAGGTCCTAGCGGGGATCGAGAGCAGTTCTTC CASSLGPSGDREQFF
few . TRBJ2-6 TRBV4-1 TGCGCCAGCAGCCCTAGAGACTCTGGGGCCAACGTCCTGACTTTC CASSPRDSGANVLTF
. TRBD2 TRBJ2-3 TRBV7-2 TGTGCCAGCAGCCCCTTCGAGAGCGGGGGACACACAGATACGCAGTATTTT CASSPFESGGHTDTQYF
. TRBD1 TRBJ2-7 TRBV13 TGTGCCAGCAGCGAAGGGACAGGGGTCAGGTACGAGCAGTACTTC CASSEGTGVRYEQYF
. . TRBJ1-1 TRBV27 TGTGCCAGCAGTTACCTGGGCGTAAGTACTGAAGCTTTCTTT CASSYLGVSTEAFF
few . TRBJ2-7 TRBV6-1 TGTGCCAGCGAAAACTCCGAGGCCGGGGAGCAGTACTTC CASENSEAGEQYF
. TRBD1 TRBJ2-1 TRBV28 TGTGCCAGCAGACCACCAGACAGGGGTCCTTACAATGAGCAGTTCTTC CASRPPDRGPYNEQFF
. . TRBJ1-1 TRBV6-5 TGTGCCAGCTATTTTCTGAGGACATCTAACACTGAAGCTTTCTTT CASYFLRTSNTEAFF